The 30 T cell receptor beta chains listed next were all sequenced from one sample in a study of cytomegalovirus exposure and HLA in healthy donors. Vbeta (60) and Jbeta (13) primers were used in the PCR. Libraries were prepared by immunoSEQ multiplex PCR; TCRdb keeps only in-frame clonotypes and omits some of them. The profile shows approximately 150,000 clones, around 80% of them singletons. The sample was PBMCs. The receptor source for this set is a woman in her forties in good health and CMV-seropositive.

Turning to this clone: At one end the junction does not follow the germline gene, possibly because of a read error. This sequence joins TRBV6-1 and TRBJ2-1, with D possibly matching TRBD2 (5 bases). This CDR3 spans 12 amino acids. Germline V lookup: CDR1 MNHNS, CDR2 SASEGT. CDR3 protein: CASSETKGSGIF. The DNA for the CDR3 is TGTGCCAGCAGTGAAACCAAAGGGAGTGGGATCTTC.

V usage is TRBV6-5 and J usage is TRBJ1-1, with TRBD1 as a possible D gene (5 bases). The CDR3 runs 15 residues. Trimming removed 2 bases at V and 0 bases at J, with 10 bases between. Germline V gene sequence: CDR1 MNHEY, CDR2 SVGAGI. CDR3 in amino acids: CASSYAGVLNTEAFF. The CDR3 nucleotides read TGTGCCAGCAGTTACGCGGGGGTTTTGAACACTGAAGCTTTCTTT.

This clone was detected only once. The J gene is TRBJ2-5, the V gene TRBV28; tentatively, D is TRBD1 (6 bases). The J call may be incorrect, as the DNA end agrees better with TRBJ2-7. The germline CDR1 and CDR2 sequences are MDHEN and SYDVKM. CDR3 length: 14 amino acids. The CDR3 is CASREQGRSGEQYF. The DNA for the CDR3 is TGTGCCAGCAGGGAACAGGGACGGTCGGGCGAGCAGTACTTC.

This chain connects TRBV15 to TRBJ2-2, with unresolved D. The V end lost 4 bases, the J end lost 1 base, and 10 bases lay between the germline ends. In germline, CDR1 is LNHNV, CDR2 YYDKDF (reference sequence). The CDR3 totals 15 residues. CDR3 protein: CATSTGTENTGELFF. As DNA, the CDR3 is TGTGCCACCAGCACCGGCACAGAGAACACCGGGGAGCTGTTTTTT.

J is TRBJ1-5 and V is TRBV19; 8 positions match TRBD1. The V gene's germline CDR1 is LNHDA and CDR2 SQIVND (reference sequence). This CDR3 contains 13 residues. V shed 3 bases and J 6 bases; nucleotides not matched to a gene: 1. CDR3 sequence reads: CASSMTGVQPQHF. CDR3 bases: TGTGCCAGTAGTATGACAGGGGTTCAGCCCCAGCATTTT.

The rearrangement uses TRBV30 and TRBJ2-2, with D possibly TRBD2 on 6 matching bases. Germline-derived CDR1 and CDR2 are GTSNPN and SVGIG (reference sequence). Trimming stripped 8 bases from V and 0 bases from J, with 16 bases between. The CDR3 sequence is 15 residues long. The CDR3 sequence is CAGSRSGTNTGELFF. As DNA, the CDR3 is TGTGCCGGAAGCCGTAGCGGTACGAACACCGGGGAGCTGTTTTTT. The whole variable domain, filled in from reference TRBV30 and TRBJ2-2, reads SQTIHQWPATLVQPVGSPLSLECTVEGTSNPNLYWYRQAAGRGLQLLFYSVGIGQISSEVPQNLSASRPQDRQFILSSKKLLLSDSGFYLCAGSRSGTNTGELFFGEGSRLTVL.

There are a few counts of this clone. The chain couples TRBV5-1 to TRBJ2-7, with TRBD2 matching over 7 bases. CDR1 SGHRS and CDR2 YFSETQ come from the germline V gene. This CDR3 spans 12 amino acids. Losses at the gene ends were 0 bases for V and 6 bases for J; bases not matched to a gene: 0. The CDR3 reads CASSLAGGEQYF. DNA for the CDR3: TGCGCCAGCAGCTTGGCGGGGGGCGAGCAGTACTTC.

This clone has only a few counts. Other DNA sequences from this sample encode an identical CDR3 as well. The chain carries TRBV7-9 and TRBJ1-3; D uncertain. This CDR3 spans 14 amino acids. Germline V lookup: CDR1 SEHNR, CDR2 FQNEAQ (reference sequence). Trimming took off 5 bases at V and 4 bases at J, with 12 bases between the two ends. CDR3: CASSPGSGGNTIYF. In nucleotides, the CDR3 is TGTGCCAGCAGCCCGGGAAGCGGGGGAAACACCATATATTTT.

The rearrangement links TRBV6-1 to TRBJ2-5; the match to TRBD2 covers 12 bases. V was clipped by 3 bases and J by 2 bases; unmatched bases: 4. CDR3 length: 16 residues. Germline CDR1 reads MNHNS; CDR2 reads SASEGT. CDR3 loop: CASSDSTSGGQETQYF. The CDR3 nucleotides read TGTGCCAGCAGTGATTCGACTAGCGGGGGACAAGAGACCCAGTACTTC.

V and J are TRBV2 and TRBJ1-5, with TRBD1 matching over 8 bases. After removal of 5 bases from V and 4 bases from J, the junction contained 7 bases not matched to a gene. CDR1 is SNHLY, CDR2 FYNNEI, per germline. There are 15 residues in the CDR3. CDR3 in amino acids: CASSKTGANNQPQHF. In nucleotides, the CDR3 is TGTGCCAGCAGTAAGACAGGGGCCAATAATCAGCCCCAGCATTTT.

This sequence joins TRBV7-9 and TRBJ2-3; D may be TRBD1 (5 bases). Germline CDR1 is SEHNR and CDR2 is FQNEAQ (reference sequence). The CDR3 extends over 15 amino acids. Trimming took off 5 bases at V and 4 bases at J, with 16 bases between the two ends. The CDR3 bases are TGTGCCAGCAGCGCCCGTATGGGGCTGGCAGATACGCAGTATTTT. It encodes CASSARMGLADTQYF.

In this sample, this clone turned up a few times. V and J are TRBV5-1 and TRBJ1-2, with D possibly TRBD1 on 5 matching bases. The CDR3 extends over 17 amino acids. Deletions cut 3 bases from V and 4 bases from J, with 22 bases between. Germline CDR1 reads SGHRS; CDR2 reads YFSETQ. This chain's CDR3 is CASSSRSGVDRVYGYTF. CDR3 nucleotides: TGCGCCAGCAGCTCAAGGTCAGGAGTTGACAGAGTCTATGGCTACACCTTC.

This chain uses TRBV5-1 with TRBJ2-5; TRBD2 matches 12 bases. After removal of 4 bases from V and 4 bases from J, the junction contained 11 bases not matched to a gene. This CDR3 has 17 amino acids. Germline-derived CDR1 and CDR2 are SGHRS and YFSETQ. CDR3 loop: CASSRQASGGARETQYF. CDR3 in DNA: TGCGCCAGCAGCCGCCAGGCTAGCGGGGGGGCCAGAGAGACCCAGTACTTC.

In DNA, the CDR3 is TGTGCCATCAGCAAAACAGGGTTAGATGAAGCTTTCTTT. The encoded protein is CAISKTGLDEAFF. The chain recombines TRBV10-3 with TRBJ1-1; perhaps TRBD1 as D (6 bases). This CDR3 has 13 residues. Germline-derived CDR1 and CDR2 are ENHRY and SYGVKD. Trimming left V 6 bases short and J 7 bases short, with 15 bases between.

The chain uses TRBV6-5 and TRBJ1-2, with 7 bases fitting TRBD1. The CDR3 extends over 14 amino acids. The ends lost 2 bases at V and 5 bases at J; junction bases unmatched: 5. CDR1 and CDR2 from the germline V gene are MNHEY and SVGAGI. CDR3 DNA: TGTGCCAGCAGTTACCTAGGACAGGTTTATGGCTACACCTTC. This encodes CASSYLGQVYGYTF.

The genes are TRBV7-3 and TRBJ2-3; a possible D gene is TRBD2 (6 bases). This CDR3 contains 15 residues. V was shortened by 3 bases and J by 4 bases, with 14 bases between the two germline ends. The V gene's germline CDR1 is SGHTA and CDR2 FQGTGA. This CDR3 is CASSLTLGGPDTQYF. The CDR3 nucleotides read TGTGCCAGCAGCTTGACCCTGGGGGGACCAGATACGCAGTATTTT.

Note on this clone: Germline is not matched at one junction end, which may reflect a read error. Additional DNA sequences in this sample encode the identical CDR3. This chain joins TRBV25-1 and TRBJ1-2; D is uncertain. Germline-derived CDR1 and CDR2 are MGHDK and SYGVNS. This CDR3 has 13 amino acids. The CDR3 nucleotides read TGTGCCAGCAGCGAATATAAACGGGATGGCTACACCTTC. Its protein product is CASSEYKRDGYTF.

The rearrangement links TRBV6-5 to TRBJ2-2, with 9 bases aligning to TRBD2. In germline, CDR1 is MNHEY, CDR2 SVGAGI. The V segment lost 4 bases and the J segment 1 base; nucleotides outside the gene matches: 4. The CDR3 runs 16 residues. CDR3 in amino acids: CASSSPSGENTGELFF. The CDR3 coding sequence is TGTGCCAGCAGTTCCCCTAGCGGGGAGAACACCGGGGAGCTGTTTTTT.

The chain employs TRBV7-6 and TRBJ2-5; perhaps TRBD1 as D (6 bases). CDR1 is SGHVS, CDR2 FNYEAQ, per germline. V was cut by 5 bases and J by 0 bases, with 13 bases left in between. This CDR3 comprises 15 residues. In nucleotides, the CDR3 is TGTGCCAGCAGCACCGGGACAATGTACCAAGAGACCCAGTACTTC. The encoded protein is CASSTGTMYQETQYF.

The rearrangement links TRBV5-4 to TRBJ1-4, with 10 bases lining up with TRBD1. Germline V gene sequence: CDR1 SGHNT, CDR2 YYREEE (reference sequence). This CDR3 has 15 amino acids. V shed 4 bases and J 8 bases; nucleotides not matched to a gene: 8. The CDR3 sequence is CASSHPGQGKEKLFF. Here the CDR3 DNA reads TGTGCCAGCAGCCATCCGGGACAGGGGAAGGAAAAACTGTTTTTT.

The chain employs TRBV18 and TRBJ2-1; no clear D. The germline CDR1 and CDR2 sequences are KGHSH and LQKENI. V dropped 3 bases and J dropped 1 base, with 10 bases sitting between them. The CDR3 runs 15 residues. This chain's CDR3 is CASSPGYGSYNEQFF. CDR3 DNA sequence: TGTGCCAGCTCACCCGGGTACGGATCCTACAATGAGCAGTTCTTC. Full variable domain (missing parts from reference TRBV18 and TRBJ2-1): NAGVMQNPRHLVRRRGQEARLRCSPMKGHSHVYWYRQLPEEGLKFMVYLQKENIIDESGMPKERFSAEFPKEGPSILRIQQVVRGDSAAYFCASSPGYGSYNEQFFGPGTRLTVL.

This clone was picked up one time. V is TRBV5-1 and J is TRBJ2-5, with D perhaps matching TRBD1 (5 bases). Germline V gene data show CDR1 as SGHRS and CDR2 as YFSETQ. Trimming took 0 bases from V and 4 from J, leaving 7 bases between them. The CDR3 has 13 residues. CDR3 bases: TGCGCCAGCAGCTTGGCCAGGGTAGAGACCCAGTACTTC. Translating it yields CASSLARVETQYF. The variable domain in full, with the rest retrieved from reference TRBV5-1 and TRBJ2-5, is KAGVTQTPRYLIKTRGQQVTLSCSPISGHRSVSWYQQTPGQGLQFLFEYFSETQRNKGNFPGRFSGRQFSNSRSEMNVSTLELGDSALYLCASSLARVETQYFGPGTRLLVL.

The CDR3 sequence is CASSPVAGNYEQYF. The CDR3 DNA reads as TGTGCCAGCAGTCCCGTAGCGGGGAACTACGAGCAGTACTTC. The gene calls are TRBV6-5 and TRBJ2-7; 8 nucleotides line up with TRBD2. From germline, CDR1 is MNHEY and CDR2 SVGAGI. With V trimmed by 5 bases and J by 3 bases, 6 bases remained unmatched. The CDR3 is 14 amino acids.

The rearrangement links TRBV7-2 to TRBJ2-4; D gene unclear. The germline CDR1 and CDR2 sequences are SGHTA and FQGNSA. The CDR3 loop spans 16 amino acids. V was pared by 5 bases and J by 0 bases, with 14 bases between. The CDR3 bases are TGTGCCAGCAGCCGAGAGAGTACTCTAGCCAAAAACATTCAGTACTTC. Translated, it gives CASSRESTLAKNIQYF.

This chain links TRBV5-6 with TRBJ1-2; D remains unclear. Germline V gives CDR1 SGHDT, CDR2 YYEEEE. This CDR3 has 11 amino acids. The germline V and J ends were trimmed by 0 bases and 10 bases, with 7 bases remaining between them. Written as DNA, the CDR3 is TGTGCCAGCAGCTTGGGGACTGACTACACCTTC. Protein product: CASSLGTDYTF.

The chain recombines TRBV28 with TRBJ1-2, with D possibly matching TRBD1 (5 bases). Trimming removed 3 bases from V and 7 bases from J, with 15 bases in between. CDR1 and CDR2 (germline): MDHEN, SYDVKM. The CDR3 consists of 14 residues. CDR3 residues: CASSFWAGRAGYTF. CDR3 nucleotide sequence: TGTGCCAGCAGTTTTTGGGCAGGGCGTGCTGGCTACACCTTC.

This rearrangement joins TRBV27 to TRBJ1-1, with TRBD1 as a possible D gene (6 bases). Deletions cut 4 bases from V and 5 bases from J, with 11 bases between. The CDR3 consists of 13 residues. From germline, CDR1 is MNHEY and CDR2 SMNVEV (reference sequence). In DNA form, the CDR3 reads TGTGCCAGCAGTTACAGGGCTTTAACTGAAGCTTTCTTT. It encodes CASSYRALTEAFF.

The rearrangement links TRBV5-4 to TRBJ2-1; TRBD1 is a possible D gene (5 bases). This CDR3 contains 15 residues. Trimming removed 0 bases at V and 1 base at J, with 8 bases between. Germline CDR1 is SGHNT and CDR2 is YYREEE (reference sequence). For the CDR3, the DNA is TGTGCCAGCAGCTTGGAAGGGGCGTCCTACAATGAGCAGTTCTTC. This gives the protein CASSLEGASYNEQFF.

The rearrangement links TRBV28 to TRBJ1-6; D uncertain. Germline CDR1 is MDHEN and CDR2 is SYDVKM. This CDR3 has 16 residues. The V gene lost 2 bases and the J gene lost 7 bases, with 15 bases spanning the gap. CDR3 bases: TGTGCCAGCAGTTTAATCCAAGGATCGAGGAATTCACCCCTCCACTTT. Translating it yields CASSLIQGSRNSPLHF.

CDR3 protein: CASSPRQGSPGELFF. DNA for the CDR3: TGTGCCAGCAGCCCCAGACAGGGTTCCCCCGGGGAGCTGTTTTTT. This chain connects TRBV7-2 to TRBJ2-2; 7 bases agree with TRBD1. Trimming removed 5 bases from V and 6 bases from J; junction bases left unmatched: 9. The CDR3 has 15 amino acids. Germline CDR1 reads SGHTA; CDR2 reads FQGNSA.